The clone carrying this T cell receptor (beta chain) has more than one count but fewer than ten. No antigen is known for it. One end of the junction does not line up with germline, which may come from a read error. The source of the sample is a study of metastatic and nonmetastatic thyroid tumors. For the study at large: It was across blood and tumor or nodule tissue from malignant and benign thyroid patients that repertoires were compared.

This CDR3 spans 17 amino acids. MiXCR re-clonotyped the PCR reads for TCRdb. Seen here are 50,000 to 65,000 clones, more than 15% observed once, and the top ten hold about 3%. Each patient went into thyroid surgery without having received any treatment. Whole-study findings and limits: In blood and tumor, TCR beta diversity was reportedly significantly higher in malignant thyroid tumors than in benign nodules.

Sequenced: blood. This clonotype was sampled from a female donor with papillary thyroid cancer or a benign thyroid nodule (not recorded which). Some clones in this sample may be carry-over from other donors' samples. The chain carries TRBV12-3 or TRBV12-4 and TRBJ2-6; D may be TRBD2 (6 bases). The CDR3 nucleotides read TGTGCCAGCAGACCCCTCGACCTAGCGACTGGGTCCAACTTCCTGACTTTC. It encodes CASRPLDLATGSNFLTF.